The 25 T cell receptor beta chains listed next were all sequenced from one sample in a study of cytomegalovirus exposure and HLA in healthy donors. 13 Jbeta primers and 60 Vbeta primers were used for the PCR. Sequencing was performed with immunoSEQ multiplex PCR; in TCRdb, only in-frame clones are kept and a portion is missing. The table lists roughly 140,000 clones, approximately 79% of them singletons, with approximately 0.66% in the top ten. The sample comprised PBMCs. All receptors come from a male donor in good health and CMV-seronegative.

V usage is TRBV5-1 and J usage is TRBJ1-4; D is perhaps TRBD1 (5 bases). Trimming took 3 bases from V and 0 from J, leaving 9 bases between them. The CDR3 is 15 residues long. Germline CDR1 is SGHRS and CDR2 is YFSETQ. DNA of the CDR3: TGCGCCAGCAGCTCGGGGGATGCAACTAATGAAAAACTGTTTTTT. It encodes CASSSGDATNEKLFF. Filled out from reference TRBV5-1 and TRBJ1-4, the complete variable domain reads KAGVTQTPRYLIKTRGQQVTLSCSPISGHRSVSWYQQTPGQGLQFLFEYFSETQRNKGNFPGRFSGRQFSNSRSEMNVSTLELGDSALYLCASSSGDATNEKLFFGSGTQLSVL.

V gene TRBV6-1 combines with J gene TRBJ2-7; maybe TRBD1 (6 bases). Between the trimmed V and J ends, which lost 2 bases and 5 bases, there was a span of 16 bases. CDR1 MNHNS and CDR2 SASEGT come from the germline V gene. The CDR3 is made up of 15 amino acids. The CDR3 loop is CASSEPVQGLDEQYF. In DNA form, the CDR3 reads TGTGCCAGCAGTGAACCTGTACAGGGCCTCGACGAGCAGTACTTC.

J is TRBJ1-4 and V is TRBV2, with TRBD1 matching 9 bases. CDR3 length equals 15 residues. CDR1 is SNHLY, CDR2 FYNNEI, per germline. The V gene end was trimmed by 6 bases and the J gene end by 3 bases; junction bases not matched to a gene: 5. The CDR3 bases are TGTGCCAGCAGAGCCTACAGGGGGCCTAATGAAAAACTGTTTTTT. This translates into CASRAYRGPNEKLFF.

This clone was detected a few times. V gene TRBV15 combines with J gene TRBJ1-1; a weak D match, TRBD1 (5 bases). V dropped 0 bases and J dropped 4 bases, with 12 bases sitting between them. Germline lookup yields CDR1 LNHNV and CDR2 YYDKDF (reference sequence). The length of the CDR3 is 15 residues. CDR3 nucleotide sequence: TGTGCCACCAGCAGAGATGGGGCCAAGGGCACTGAAGCTTTCTTT. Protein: CATSRDGAKGTEAFF.

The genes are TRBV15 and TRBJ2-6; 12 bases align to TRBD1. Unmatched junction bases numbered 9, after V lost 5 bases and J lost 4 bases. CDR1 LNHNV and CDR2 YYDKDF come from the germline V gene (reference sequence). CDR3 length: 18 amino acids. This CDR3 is CATSARGTGGLGANVLTF. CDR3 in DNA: TGTGCCACCAGCGCTAGGGGGACAGGGGGCCTCGGGGCCAACGTCCTGACTTTC.

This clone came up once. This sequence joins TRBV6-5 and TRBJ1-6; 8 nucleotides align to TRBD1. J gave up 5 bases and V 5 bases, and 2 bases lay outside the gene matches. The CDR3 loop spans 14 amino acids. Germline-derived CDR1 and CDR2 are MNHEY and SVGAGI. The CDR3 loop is CASSTGGDNSPLHF. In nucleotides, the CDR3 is TGTGCCAGCAGTACAGGGGGGGATAATTCACCCCTCCACTTT.

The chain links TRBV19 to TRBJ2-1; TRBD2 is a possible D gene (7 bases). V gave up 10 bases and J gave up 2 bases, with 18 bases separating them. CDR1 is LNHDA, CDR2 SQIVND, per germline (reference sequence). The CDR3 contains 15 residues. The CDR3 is CATHHGGAPYNEQFF. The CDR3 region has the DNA TGTGCCACCCACCATGGGGGGGCCCCCTACAATGAGCAGTTCTTC.

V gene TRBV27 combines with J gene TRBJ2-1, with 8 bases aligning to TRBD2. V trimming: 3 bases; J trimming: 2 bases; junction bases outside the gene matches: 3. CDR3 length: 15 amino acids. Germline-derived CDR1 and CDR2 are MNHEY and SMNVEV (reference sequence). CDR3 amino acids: CASSLGGGPYNEQFF. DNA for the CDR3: TGTGCCAGCAGTTTGGGCGGGGGGCCCTACAATGAGCAGTTCTTC.

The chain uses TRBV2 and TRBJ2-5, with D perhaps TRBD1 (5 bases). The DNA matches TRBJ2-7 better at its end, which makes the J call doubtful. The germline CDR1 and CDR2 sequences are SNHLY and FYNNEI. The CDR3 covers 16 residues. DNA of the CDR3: TGTGCCAGCACCCCCACCTTGGACACCTTCTCCTACGAGCAGTACTTC. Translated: CASTPTLDTFSYEQYF.

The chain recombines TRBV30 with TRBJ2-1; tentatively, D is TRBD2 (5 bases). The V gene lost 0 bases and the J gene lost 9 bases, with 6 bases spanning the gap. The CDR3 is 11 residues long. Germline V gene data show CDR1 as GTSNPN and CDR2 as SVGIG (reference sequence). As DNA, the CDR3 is TGTGCCTGGAGTGTAGGAGGTGAGCAGTTCTTC. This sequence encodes CAWSVGGEQFF.

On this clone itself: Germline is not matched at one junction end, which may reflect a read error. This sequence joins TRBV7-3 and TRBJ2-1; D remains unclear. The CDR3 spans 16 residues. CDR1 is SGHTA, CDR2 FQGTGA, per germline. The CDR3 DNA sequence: TGTTCCAGCAGCCTGTACCCAGCGAGCTCCTACAATGAGCAGTTCTTC. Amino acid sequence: CSSSLYPASSYNEQFF.

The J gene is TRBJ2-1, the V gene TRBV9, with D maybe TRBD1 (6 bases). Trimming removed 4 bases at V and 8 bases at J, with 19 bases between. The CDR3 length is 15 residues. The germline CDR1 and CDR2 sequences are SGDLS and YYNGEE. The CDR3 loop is CASSSHGQGLDEQFF. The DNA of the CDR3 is TGTGCCAGCAGCTCCCACGGGCAGGGGCTGGATGAGCAGTTCTTC.

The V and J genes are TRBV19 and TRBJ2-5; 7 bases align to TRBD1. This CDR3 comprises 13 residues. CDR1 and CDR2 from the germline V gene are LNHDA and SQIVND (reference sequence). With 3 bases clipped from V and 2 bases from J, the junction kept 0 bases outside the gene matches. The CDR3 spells CASSMGQQETQYF. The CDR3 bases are TGTGCCAGTAGTATGGGACAGCAAGAGACCCAGTACTTC.

The CDR3 sequence is CASSQDLSNQPQHF. CDR3 DNA sequence: TGCGCCAGCAGCCAAGATCTCAGCAATCAGCCCCAGCATTTT. The rearrangement links TRBV4-3 to TRBJ1-5; D is uncertain. In germline, CDR1 is LGHNA, CDR2 YSLEER. The CDR3 contains 14 residues. V was cut by 0 bases and J by 1 base, with 4 bases left in between.

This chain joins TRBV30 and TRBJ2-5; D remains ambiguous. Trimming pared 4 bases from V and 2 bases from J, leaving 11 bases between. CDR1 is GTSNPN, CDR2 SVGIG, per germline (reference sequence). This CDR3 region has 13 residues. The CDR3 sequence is CAWTWAGQETQYF. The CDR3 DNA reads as TGTGCCTGGACTTGGGCAGGTCAAGAGACCCAGTACTTC.

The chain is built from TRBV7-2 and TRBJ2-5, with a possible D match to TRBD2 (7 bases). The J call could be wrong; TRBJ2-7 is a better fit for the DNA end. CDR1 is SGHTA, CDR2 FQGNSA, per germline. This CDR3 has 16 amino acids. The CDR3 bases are TGTGCCAGCAGCTTTTTTCTCTCGGGGGGCTTATACGAGCAGTACTTC. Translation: CASSFFLSGGLYEQYF.

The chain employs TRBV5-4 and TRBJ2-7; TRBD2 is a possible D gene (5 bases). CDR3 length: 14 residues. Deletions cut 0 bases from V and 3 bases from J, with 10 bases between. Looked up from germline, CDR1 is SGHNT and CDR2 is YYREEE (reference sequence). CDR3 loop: CASSLVSGNYEQYF. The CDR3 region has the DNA TGTGCCAGCAGCTTGGTTTCCGGGAACTACGAGCAGTACTTC.

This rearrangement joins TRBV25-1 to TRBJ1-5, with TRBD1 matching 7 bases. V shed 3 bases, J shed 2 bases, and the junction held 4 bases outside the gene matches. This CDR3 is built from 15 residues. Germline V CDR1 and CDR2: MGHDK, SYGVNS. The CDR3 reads CASSDQDRGNQPQHF. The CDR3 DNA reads TGTGCCAGCAGTGACCAAGACAGGGGCAATCAGCCCCAGCATTTT.

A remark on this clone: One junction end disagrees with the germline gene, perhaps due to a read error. CDR3 loop: CSSSDTLWGYTF. CDR3 bases: TGTTCCAGCAGCGACACGCTATGGGGCTACACCTTC. This rearrangement joins TRBV7-9 to TRBJ1-2; D unresolved. This CDR3 has 12 amino acids. Per the germline V gene, CDR1 is SEHNR and CDR2 is FQNEAQ (reference sequence).

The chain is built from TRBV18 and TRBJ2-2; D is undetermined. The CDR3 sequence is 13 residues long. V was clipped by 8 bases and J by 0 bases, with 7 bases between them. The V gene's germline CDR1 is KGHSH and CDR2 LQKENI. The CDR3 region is CASATANTGELFF. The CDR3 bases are TGTGCCAGCGCGACTGCGAACACCGGGGAGCTGTTTTTT.

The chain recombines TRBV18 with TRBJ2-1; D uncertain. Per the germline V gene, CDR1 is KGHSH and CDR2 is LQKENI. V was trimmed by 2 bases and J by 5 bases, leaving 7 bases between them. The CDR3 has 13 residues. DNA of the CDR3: TGTGCCAGCTCACCATCTTTCCACAATGAGCAGTTCTTC. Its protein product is CASSPSFHNEQFF.

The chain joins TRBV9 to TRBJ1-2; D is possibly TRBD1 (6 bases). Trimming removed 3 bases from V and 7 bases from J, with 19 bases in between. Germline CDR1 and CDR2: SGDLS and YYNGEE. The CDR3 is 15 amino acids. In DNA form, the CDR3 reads TGTGCCAGCAGCGCGGGGGTGGGGGGGGCAGGTGGCTACACCTTC. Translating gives CASSAGVGGAGGYTF.

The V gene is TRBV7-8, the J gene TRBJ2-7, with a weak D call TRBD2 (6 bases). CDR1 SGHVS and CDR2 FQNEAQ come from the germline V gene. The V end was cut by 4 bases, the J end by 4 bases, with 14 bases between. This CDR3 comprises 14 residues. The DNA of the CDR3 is TGTGCCAGCAGCTATGGGACTCCCGGTTACGAGCAGTACTTC. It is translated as CASSYGTPGYEQYF. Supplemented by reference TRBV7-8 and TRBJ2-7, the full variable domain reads GAGVSQSPRYKVAKRGQDVALRCDPISGHVSLFWYQQALGQGPEFLTYFQNEAQLDKSGLPSDRFFAERPEGSVSTLKIQRTQQEDSAVYLCASSYGTPGYEQYFGPGTRLTVT.

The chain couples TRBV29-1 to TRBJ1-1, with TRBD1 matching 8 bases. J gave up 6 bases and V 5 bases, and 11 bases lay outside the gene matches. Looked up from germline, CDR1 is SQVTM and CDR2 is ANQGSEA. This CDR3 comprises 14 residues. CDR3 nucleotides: TGCAGCGTTTTCGACAGGGGAGCCTGGGCTGAAGCTTTCTTT. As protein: CSVFDRGAWAEAFF.

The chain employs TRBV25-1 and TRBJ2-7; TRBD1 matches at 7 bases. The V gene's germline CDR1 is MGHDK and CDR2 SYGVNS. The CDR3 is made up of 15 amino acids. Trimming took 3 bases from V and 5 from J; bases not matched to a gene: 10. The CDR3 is CASSDPGQGVDEQYF. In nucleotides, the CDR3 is TGTGCCAGCAGTGACCCCGGGCAGGGGGTCGACGAGCAGTACTTC.